This T cell receptor (beta chain) came from a study of blood T cell repertoires in COVID-19. Study-level information: Specimens from acute and convalescent COVID-19 originated in the United States, Italy and Spain. Sample material is recorded as cDNA or gDNA derived from T cells, B-cell-depleted T cells, or PBMCs.

Seattle's cohort entered during active infection and was followed longitudinally. Germline V gives CDR1 SGHAT, CDR2 FQNNGV. V was shortened by 8 bases and J by 1 base, with 14 bases between the two germline ends. The CDR3 covers 14 residues. Authors' processing steps: Nucleated cell number was recorded as an estimate derived from reference gene primer amplification. Sequenced by immunoSEQ multiplex PCR; TCRdb stores in-frame clones only, minus some. That table supplies the V and J calls and clone size; D and trimming were determined from the DNA. This sample has fewer than 200,000 clones, with about four fifths found just once.

This receptor was taken from a woman aged 60-75 years with COVID-19, enrolled during active disease. The specimen was peripheral blood. The V call is TRBV11-2, the J call TRBJ2-5; D gene unclear. CDR3 sequence: CASAARIAQETQYF. The CDR3, as DNA: TGTGCCAGCGCTGCGAGGATAGCCCAAGAGACCCAGTACTTC.